The 32 T cell receptor beta chains given below trace back to one sample, sequenced in a study of cytomegalovirus exposure and HLA in healthy donors. It was with 60 Vbeta and 13 Jbeta primers that the PCR ran. Some clones are missing from TCRdb's copy, which holds only in-frame ones; the method was immunoSEQ multiplex PCR. The sample has about 140,000 clones, almost 85% seen once; the top ten hold 1.9%. The material sequenced was PBMCs. These receptors were taken from a woman aged 40 to 50 in good health and CMV-seronegative.

The chain is built from TRBV28 and TRBJ2-7; TRBD1 matches 7 bases. Germline loops: CDR1 MDHEN, CDR2 SYDVKM. The CDR3 has 12 residues. J lost 7 bases, V lost 6 bases, and 6 bases had no gene match. This chain's CDR3 is CASRLTGSEQYF. The CDR3 DNA follows: TGTGCCAGCAGGTTGACAGGGAGTGAGCAGTACTTC.

About this clone itself: The junction and the germline gene differ at one end; a read error may be behind it. The CDR3 protein is CSSSLSDEQFF. The CDR3 DNA reads as TGTTCCAGCAGCCTCTCGGATGAGCAGTTCTTC. J is TRBJ2-1 and V is TRBV7-9, with D unresolved. Germline CDR1 reads SEHNR; CDR2 reads FQNEAQ (reference sequence). The CDR3 has 11 residues.

The chain carries TRBV11-2 and TRBJ1-6; D is unresolved. V shed 3 bases and J shed 10 bases, with 7 bases lying between them. Germline lookup yields CDR1 SGHAT and CDR2 FQNNGV. This CDR3 spans 12 amino acids. The CDR3 nucleotides read TGTGCCAGCAGCTTTAGTCGGTCACCCCTCCACTTT. It encodes CASSFSRSPLHF.

This rearrangement joins TRBV30 to TRBJ1-2; D unclear. V was clipped by 2 bases and J by 7 bases, with 26 bases between them. Germline V CDR1 and CDR2: GTSNPN, SVGIG (reference sequence). CDR3 length: 17 residues. CDR3 loop: CAWSRQLGRKIRGGYTF. The DNA of the CDR3 is TGTGCCTGGAGTCGCCAACTCGGGAGAAAAATACGGGGTGGCTACACCTTC.

The chain uses TRBV4-3 and TRBJ2-1; a possible D gene is TRBD2 (6 bases). The CDR3 runs 15 residues. The V and J ends lost 1 base and 4 bases respectively, with 11 bases between them. Germline V lookup: CDR1 LGHNA, CDR2 YSLEER. CDR3 in amino acids: CASSQGGGGYNEQFF. The CDR3 DNA sequence: TGCGCCAGCAGCCAAGGGGGCGGAGGGTACAATGAGCAGTTCTTC.

The chain couples TRBV6-5 to TRBJ2-1, with 9 bases identical to TRBD1. This CDR3 region has 15 residues. Looked up from germline, CDR1 is MNHEY and CDR2 is SVGAGI. V shed 0 bases and J 9 bases; nucleotides not matched to a gene: 6. In DNA form, the CDR3 reads TGTGCCAGCAGTTACTCGGGACAGGGATTGGGTGAGCAGTTCTTC. Translating gives CASSYSGQGLGEQFF.

The CDR3 protein is CASSLAERGSSYEQYF. DNA of the CDR3: TGTGCCAGCAGCTTGGCAGAGCGGGGGAGCTCCTACGAGCAGTACTTC. The chain combines TRBV5-4 with TRBJ2-5, with 8 bases identical to TRBD2. The DNA matches TRBJ2-7 better at its end, which makes the J call doubtful. CDR1 and CDR2 from the germline V gene are SGHNT and YYREEE (reference sequence). CDR3 length: 16 amino acids.

DNA for the CDR3: TGTGCCAGCAGCTATAATCATGAGGAACTGGAGGGAAAACTGTTTTTT. Protein product: CASSYNHEELEGKLFF. The genes are TRBV9 and TRBJ1-4; D unclear. The CDR3 is 16 residues long. Trimming stripped 4 bases from V and 10 bases from J, with 23 bases between. Germline CDR1 and CDR2: SGDLS and YYNGEE.

The rearrangement joins TRBV5-1 to TRBJ2-7, with unresolved D. Germline CDR1 reads SGHRS; CDR2 reads YFSETQ. This CDR3 spans 13 amino acids. Trimming cost V 2 bases and J 2 bases, with 8 bases left between them. The CDR3: CASSFSRAYEQYF. The CDR3 nucleotides are TGCGCCAGCAGCTTCTCCCGGGCCTACGAGCAGTACTTC. The whole variable domain, filled in from reference TRBV5-1 and TRBJ2-7, reads KAGVTQTPRYLIKTRGQQVTLSCSPISGHRSVSWYQQTPGQGLQFLFEYFSETQRNKGNFPGRFSGRQFSNSRSEMNVSTLELGDSALYLCASSFSRAYEQYFGPGTRLTVT.

This chain's CDR3 is CASSLGTGSNYEQYF. Written as DNA, the CDR3 is TGTGCCAGCAGCTTAGGGACAGGGTCGAACTACGAGCAGTACTTC. The chain joins TRBV7-9 to TRBJ2-7; 8 bases line up with TRBD1. Trimming cost V 1 base and J 3 bases; bases outside gene matches: 5. Germline V gene data show CDR1 as SEHNR and CDR2 as FQNEAQ (reference sequence). The CDR3 covers 15 residues.

This chain uses TRBV5-8 with TRBJ1-3, with a weak D call TRBD1 (5 bases). Per the germline V gene, CDR1 is SGHTS and CDR2 is YDEGEE. The V and J ends lost 0 bases and 1 base respectively, with 11 bases between them. The CDR3 is made up of 16 amino acids. The CDR3 region has the DNA TGTGCCAGCAGCTTGGGGCAGGGCTATTCTGGAAACACCATATATTTT. As protein: CASSLGQGYSGNTIYF.

The chain couples TRBV6-5 to TRBJ2-5; D possibly corresponds to TRBD2 (5 bases). The last part of the DNA fits TRBJ2-7 better; the J call may be wrong. In germline, CDR1 is MNHEY, CDR2 SVGAGI. This CDR3 is built from 14 residues. This chain's CDR3 is CASSYSTAVYEQYF. As DNA, the CDR3 is TGTGCCAGCAGTTACTCAACAGCGGTCTACGAGCAGTACTTC.

CDR3 bases: TGCGCCAGCAGCCAAGTTTATGACAGCAAAATTGAAGCTTTCTTT. Protein sequence: CASSQVYDSKIEAFF. The genes are TRBV4-3 and TRBJ1-1, with D perhaps TRBD1 (5 bases). V lost 1 base to trimming and J lost 7 bases, with 16 bases between them. From germline, CDR1 is LGHNA and CDR2 YSLEER. The CDR3 is made up of 15 amino acids.

This chain joins TRBV7-9 and TRBJ2-7, with 10 bases aligning to TRBD1. The CDR3 totals 13 residues. With 9 bases clipped from V and 1 base from J, the junction kept 3 bases outside the gene matches. Germline CDR1 reads SEHNR; CDR2 reads FQNEAQ (reference sequence). The CDR3 sequence is CASTGQGSYEQYF. For the CDR3, the DNA is TGTGCCAGTACGGGACAGGGGTCCTACGAGCAGTACTTC.

The chain couples TRBV28 to TRBJ1-4, with a possible D match to TRBD1 (6 bases). V dropped 4 bases and J dropped 3 bases, with 12 bases sitting between them. This CDR3 has 15 residues. CDR1 MDHEN and CDR2 SYDVKM come from the germline V gene. CDR3 in DNA: TGTGCCAGCAGTTGGACAGTTTTCGCTAATGAAAAACTGTTTTTT. Amino acid sequence: CASSWTVFANEKLFF.

This chain uses TRBV7-3 with TRBJ2-2; 7 nucleotides agree with TRBD2. Looked up from germline, CDR1 is SGHTA and CDR2 is FQGTGA. The CDR3 covers 16 residues. V was clipped by 1 base and J by 4 bases; unmatched bases: 6. The DNA of the CDR3 is TGTGCCAGCAGCTTAAGGGCGGGAGTAACCACCGGGGAGCTGTTTTTT. Its protein is CASSLRAGVTTGELFF.

The chain employs TRBV29-1 and TRBJ2-7; a possible D gene is TRBD2 (5 bases). Trimming stripped 5 bases from V and 6 bases from J, with 14 bases between. Germline V lookup: CDR1 SQVTM, CDR2 ANQGSEA. The CDR3 runs 12 residues. CDR3 amino acids: CSVHGPGIEQYF. The CDR3 coding sequence is TGCAGCGTTCACGGCCCCGGGATCGAGCAGTACTTC.

The rearrangement links TRBV6-1 to TRBJ2-2; 11 positions agree with TRBD2. Germline CDR1 is MNHNS and CDR2 is SASEGT. The CDR3 sequence is 15 residues long. V was clipped by 8 bases and J by 7 bases; unmatched bases: 9. CDR3 region: CASYRGTSGGGELFF. CDR3 DNA sequence: TGTGCCAGCTACCGGGGGACTAGCGGCGGCGGGGAGCTGTTTTTT.

In nucleotides, the CDR3 is TGTGCCAGAAGCTTCAGCGGGAGATTTACCGGGGAGCTGTTTTTT. Translated: CARSFSGRFTGELFF. V is TRBV5-3 and J is TRBJ2-2; 8 bases align to TRBD2. TRBV5-3 is an ORF, and what it does is uncertain. Germline trimming cut 2 bases from V and 5 bases from J; bases unmatched to any gene: 5. The CDR3 consists of 15 residues.

This chain connects TRBV4-3 to TRBJ2-1; D possibly corresponds to TRBD2 (6 bases). The V gene's germline CDR1 is LGHNA and CDR2 YSLEER. This CDR3 contains 15 residues. With 1 base removed from V and 8 bases from J, the gap between germline ends came to 15 bases. The CDR3 region has the DNA TGCGCCAGCAGCCAAGGTAGCGGCCCCCGGGATGAGCAGTTCTTC. This gives the protein CASSQGSGPRDEQFF.

The chain is built from TRBV6-5 and TRBJ1-5, with a tentative D call TRBD1 (5 bases). V dropped 0 bases and J dropped 0 bases, with 6 bases sitting between them. Germline V gene sequence: CDR1 MNHEY, CDR2 SVGAGI. There are 15 residues in the CDR3. The CDR3 loop is CASSYSTVSNQPQHF. CDR3 DNA sequence: TGTGCCAGCAGTTACTCGACAGTTAGCAATCAGCCCCAGCATTTT.

This clone appeared a single time. This chain joins TRBV2 and TRBJ2-3, with D uncertain. Germline-derived CDR1 and CDR2 are SNHLY and FYNNEI. The CDR3 runs 13 residues. Between the trimmed V and J ends, which lost 4 bases and 0 bases, there was a span of 5 bases. The CDR3 coding sequence is TGTGCCAGCAGTGGTGGCAGCACAGATACGCAGTATTTT. Amino acid sequence: CASSGGSTDTQYF.

The rearrangement joins TRBV7-9 to TRBJ1-1; D gene unclear. V lost 4 bases, J lost 4 bases, and 7 bases lay in between. CDR3 length: 12 residues. Germline V gene lookup returns CDR1 SEHNR and CDR2 FQNEAQ (reference sequence). DNA of the CDR3: TGTGCCAGCAGCTCAGGAAGCACTGAAGCTTTCTTT. Amino acid sequence: CASSSGSTEAFF.

V usage is TRBV19 and J usage is TRBJ2-4; possibly TRBD2 for D (6 bases). This CDR3 region has 14 residues. CDR1 and CDR2 from the germline V gene are LNHDA and SQIVND (reference sequence). Trimming left V 1 base short and J 6 bases short, with 10 bases between. CDR3 DNA sequence: TGTGCCAGTAGTATAGGGGTAGCGGCAAACATTCAGTACTTC. This gives the protein CASSIGVAANIQYF.

The rearrangement links TRBV28 to TRBJ2-2; 7 bases are a match to TRBD1. This CDR3 has 15 residues. V trimming: 2 bases; J trimming: 6 bases; junction bases outside the gene matches: 6. Per germline, CDR1 MDHEN and CDR2 SYDVKM. In DNA form, the CDR3 reads TGTGCCAGCAGTTTAATCTACAGGGGTGCCGGGGAGCTGTTTTTT. As protein: CASSLIYRGAGELFF.

The V call is TRBV9, the J call TRBJ2-1; D gene uncertain. This CDR3 contains 15 residues. The germline V gene has CDR1 SGDLS and CDR2 YYNGEE. Trimming left V 0 bases short and J 3 bases short, with 10 bases between. The CDR3 nucleotides read TGTGCCAGCAGCGTAGGGTTACGCGTCTACAATGAGCAGTTCTTC. Amino acids: CASSVGLRVYNEQFF.

This clone was recorded only once. The chain is built from TRBV19 and TRBJ2-3, with D maybe TRBD2 (5 bases). V lost 5 bases and J 4 bases, leaving 10 bases between the germline ends. Per germline, CDR1 LNHDA and CDR2 SQIVND (reference sequence). This CDR3 contains 13 residues. The CDR3 here is CASSEGDSDTQYF. Here the CDR3 DNA reads TGTGCCAGTAGTGAGGGTGACTCAGATACGCAGTATTTT.

V gene TRBV2 combines with J gene TRBJ2-7; TRBD1 agrees at 9 bases. V trimming: 5 bases; J trimming: 5 bases; junction bases outside the gene matches: 1. Germline-derived CDR1 and CDR2 are SNHLY and FYNNEI. The CDR3 loop spans 12 amino acids. The CDR3: CASSRDRDEQYF. CDR3 coding DNA: TGTGCCAGCAGTCGGGACAGGGACGAGCAGTACTTC.

The V gene is TRBV11-2, the J gene TRBJ2-3; no firm D call. V was trimmed by 6 bases and J by 1 base, leaving 17 bases between them. The CDR3 runs 16 residues. Germline CDR1 SGHAT, CDR2 FQNNGV. CDR3 sequence: CASRRASVGGTDTQYF. The CDR3 DNA sequence: TGTGCCAGCAGACGAGCGTCGGTCGGCGGCACAGATACGCAGTATTTT.

J is TRBJ2-1 and V is TRBV19; D unresolved. The V and J ends lost 4 bases and 4 bases respectively, with 8 bases between them. This CDR3 has 13 amino acids. The germline V gene has CDR1 LNHDA and CDR2 SQIVND (reference sequence). The CDR3 nucleotides read TGTGCCAGTAGTACGAGGTTTTACAATGAGCAGTTCTTC. It encodes CASSTRFYNEQFF.

This clone was counted once. The chain employs TRBV5-4 and TRBJ1-4; D ambiguous. The CDR3 runs to 13 residues. From germline, CDR1 is SGHNT and CDR2 YYREEE (reference sequence). V was pared by 3 bases and J by 4 bases, with 7 bases between. The DNA for the CDR3 is TGTGCCAGCAGCTCCCCGGGTAATGAAAAACTGTTTTTT. It is translated as CASSSPGNEKLFF.

V gene TRBV6-5 combines with J gene TRBJ2-1, with 9 bases lining up with TRBD2. The V gene's germline CDR1 is MNHEY and CDR2 SVGAGI. V shed 2 bases, J shed 0 bases, and the junction held 2 bases outside the gene matches. The CDR3 has 16 residues. This CDR3 reads CASSYLSGSSYNEQFF. The CDR3 coding sequence is TGTGCCAGCAGTTACCTTAGCGGGAGCTCCTACAATGAGCAGTTCTTC.